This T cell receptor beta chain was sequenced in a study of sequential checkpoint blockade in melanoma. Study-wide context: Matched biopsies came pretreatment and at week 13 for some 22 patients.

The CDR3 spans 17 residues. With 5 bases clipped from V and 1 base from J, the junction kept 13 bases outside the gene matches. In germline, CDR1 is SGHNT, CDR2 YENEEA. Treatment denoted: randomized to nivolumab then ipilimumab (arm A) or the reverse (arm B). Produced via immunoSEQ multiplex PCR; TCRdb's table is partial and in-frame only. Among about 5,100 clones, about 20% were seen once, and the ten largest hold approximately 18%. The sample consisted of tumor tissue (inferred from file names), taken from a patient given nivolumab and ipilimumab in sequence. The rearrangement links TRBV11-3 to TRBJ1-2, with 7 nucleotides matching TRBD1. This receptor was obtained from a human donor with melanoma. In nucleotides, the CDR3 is TGTGCCAGCAGCCCATATACCCCGGGACAGAGTAACTATGGCTACACCTTC. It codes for CASSPYTPGQSNYGYTF.